The sequence of this TCR beta chain was determined in a study of cytomegalovirus exposure and HLA in healthy donors. In the study overall: Earlier findings included about 120 million unique TCR beta sequences obtained from roughly 200 million T cells.

Regarding the study as a whole: Several of the most significant clusters were apparently associated with common viral pathogens in a later analysis. Because they were indistinguishable, some V segments, including TRBV6-2 and TRBV6-3, were excluded.

V gave up 6 bases and J gave up 2 bases, with 11 bases separating them. In germline, CDR1 is ENHRY, CDR2 SYGVKD. The CDR3 consists of 13 residues. Concerning this clone itself: Antigen specificity is unknown.

Use of 60 Vbeta and 13 Jbeta primers characterized the PCR. TCRdb's copy holds only in-frame clones and misses some; the assay was immunoSEQ multiplex PCR. The sample lists around 25,000 clones, more than 75% occurring once. This rearrangement joins TRBV10-3 to TRBJ2-7; tentative D call: TRBD1 (6 bases). Material: PBMCs. This receptor was obtained from a male donor in good health and CMV-seronegative. CDR3: CAISPTGPYEQYF. CDR3 in DNA: TGTGCCATCAGCCCGACAGGTCCCTACGAGCAGTACTTC.